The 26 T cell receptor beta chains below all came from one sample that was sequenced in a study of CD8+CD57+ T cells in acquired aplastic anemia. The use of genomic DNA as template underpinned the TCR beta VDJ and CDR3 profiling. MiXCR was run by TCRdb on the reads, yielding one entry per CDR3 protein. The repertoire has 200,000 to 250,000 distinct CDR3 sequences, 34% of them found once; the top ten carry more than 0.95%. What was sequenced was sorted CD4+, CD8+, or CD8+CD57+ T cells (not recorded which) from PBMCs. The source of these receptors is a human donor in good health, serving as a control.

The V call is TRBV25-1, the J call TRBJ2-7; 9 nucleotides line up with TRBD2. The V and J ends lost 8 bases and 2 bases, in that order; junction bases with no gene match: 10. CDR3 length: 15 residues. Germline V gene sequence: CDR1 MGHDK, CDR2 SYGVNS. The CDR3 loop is CASVPSGESPYEQYF. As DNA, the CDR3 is TGTGCCAGCGTACCTAGCGGGGAGAGCCCCTACGAGCAGTACTTC.

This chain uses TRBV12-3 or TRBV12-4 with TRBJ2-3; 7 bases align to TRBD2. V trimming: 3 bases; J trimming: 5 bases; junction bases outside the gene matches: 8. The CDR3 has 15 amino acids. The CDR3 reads CASSFSSGKGDTQYF. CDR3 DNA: TGTGCCAGCAGTTTTTCTAGCGGTAAGGGAGATACGCAGTATTTT.

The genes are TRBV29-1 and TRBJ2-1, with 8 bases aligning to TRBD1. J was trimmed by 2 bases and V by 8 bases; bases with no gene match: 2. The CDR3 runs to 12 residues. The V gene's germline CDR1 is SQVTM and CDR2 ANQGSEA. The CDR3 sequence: CSWTGPYNEQFF. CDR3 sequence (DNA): TGCAGCTGGACAGGGCCCTACAATGAGCAGTTCTTC.

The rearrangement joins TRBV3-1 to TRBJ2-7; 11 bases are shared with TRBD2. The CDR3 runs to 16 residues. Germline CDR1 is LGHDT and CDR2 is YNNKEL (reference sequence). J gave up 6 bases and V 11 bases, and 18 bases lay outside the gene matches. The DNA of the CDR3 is TGTGCCGGCACCTCTTCTAGCGGGGGGCCCCGGGGCGAGCAGTACTTC. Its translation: CAGTSSSGGPRGEQYF.

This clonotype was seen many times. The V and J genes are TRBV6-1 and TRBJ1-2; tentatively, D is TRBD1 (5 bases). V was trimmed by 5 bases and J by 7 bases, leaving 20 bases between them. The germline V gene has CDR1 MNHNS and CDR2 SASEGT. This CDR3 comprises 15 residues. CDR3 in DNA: TGTGCCAGCAGTCCCACTGGGACCGACCCGGTTGGCTACACCTTC. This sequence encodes CASSPTGTDPVGYTF.

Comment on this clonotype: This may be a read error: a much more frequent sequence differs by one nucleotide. The DNA for the CDR3 is TGCGCCAGCAGCTTGACGACAGGCCCAGGGGGCTACACCTTC. It is translated as CASSLTTGPGGYTF. This chain joins TRBV5-1 and TRBJ1-2, with a possible D match to TRBD1 (6 bases). The CDR3 spans 14 residues. Germline values: CDR1 SGHRS, CDR2 YFSETQ. V was cut by 1 base and J by 8 bases, with 15 bases left in between.

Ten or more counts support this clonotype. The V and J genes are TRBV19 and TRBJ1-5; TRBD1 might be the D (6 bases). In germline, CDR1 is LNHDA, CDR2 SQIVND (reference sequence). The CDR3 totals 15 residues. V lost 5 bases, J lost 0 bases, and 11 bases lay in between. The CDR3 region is CASSAQGNSNQPQHF. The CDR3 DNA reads TGTGCCAGTAGTGCACAGGGAAATAGCAATCAGCCCCAGCATTTT. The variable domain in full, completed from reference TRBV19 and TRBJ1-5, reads DGGITQSPKYLFRKEGQNVTLSCEQNLNHDAMYWYRQDPGQGLRLIYYSQIVNDFQKGDIAEGYSVSREKKESFPLTVTSAQKNPTAFYLCASSAQGNSNQPQHFGDGTRLSIL.

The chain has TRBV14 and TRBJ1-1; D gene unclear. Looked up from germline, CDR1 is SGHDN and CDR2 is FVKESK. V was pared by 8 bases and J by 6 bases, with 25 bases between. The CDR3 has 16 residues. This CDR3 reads CASSRGLRPEVPEAFF. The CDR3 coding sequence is TGTGCCAGCTCCCGAGGATTGCGGCCGGAGGTCCCTGAAGCTTTCTTT. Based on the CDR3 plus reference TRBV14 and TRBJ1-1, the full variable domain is EAGVTQFPSHSVIEKGQTVTLRCDPISGHDNLYWYRRVMGKEIKFLLHFVKESKQDESGMPNNRFLAERTGGTYSTLKVQPAELEDSGVYFCASSRGLRPEVPEAFFGQGTRLTVV.

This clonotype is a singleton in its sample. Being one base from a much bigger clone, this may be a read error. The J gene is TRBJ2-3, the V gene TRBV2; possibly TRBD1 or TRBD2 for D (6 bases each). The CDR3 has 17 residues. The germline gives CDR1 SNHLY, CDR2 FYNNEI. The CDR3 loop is CAGSSSTGAPGTDTQYF. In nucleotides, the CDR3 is TGTGCCGGCAGCTCCTCAACGGGGGCCCCTGGGACAGATACGCAGTATTTT.

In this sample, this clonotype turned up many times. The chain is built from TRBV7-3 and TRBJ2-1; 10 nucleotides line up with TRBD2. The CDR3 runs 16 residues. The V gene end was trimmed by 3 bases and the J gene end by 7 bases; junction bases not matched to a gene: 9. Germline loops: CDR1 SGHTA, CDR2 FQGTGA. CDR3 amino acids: CASSLTRTSGENEQFF. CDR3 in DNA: TGTGCCAGCAGCTTGACAAGGACTAGCGGAGAGAATGAGCAGTTCTTC.

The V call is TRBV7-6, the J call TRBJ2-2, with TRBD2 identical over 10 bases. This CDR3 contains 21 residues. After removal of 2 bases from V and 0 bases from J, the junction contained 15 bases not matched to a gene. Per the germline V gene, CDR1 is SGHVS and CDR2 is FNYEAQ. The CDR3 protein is CASSLRAPGLAQYANTGELFF. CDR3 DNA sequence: TGTGCCAGCAGCTTAAGGGCCCCGGGACTAGCGCAATACGCGAACACCGGGGAGCTGTTTTTT.

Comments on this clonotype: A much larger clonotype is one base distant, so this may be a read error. CDR3 amino acids: CASSEARNEQYF. The CDR3 DNA reads TGTGCCAGCAGCGAAGCTCGAAACGAGCAGTACTTC. The V and J genes are TRBV2 and TRBJ2-7; no reliable D call. CDR3 length equals 12 residues. The germline V gene encodes CDR1 SNHLY and CDR2 FYNNEI.

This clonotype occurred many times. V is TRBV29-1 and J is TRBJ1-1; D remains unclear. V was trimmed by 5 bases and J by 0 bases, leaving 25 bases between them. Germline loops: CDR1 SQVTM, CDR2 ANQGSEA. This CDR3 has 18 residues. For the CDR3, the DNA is TGCAGCGTTTTAGAGAGGATTGTCAACGGGTTAATGAACACTGAAGCTTTCTTT. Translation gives CSVLERIVNGLMNTEAFF. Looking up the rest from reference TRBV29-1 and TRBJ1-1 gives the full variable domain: SAVISQKPSRDICQRGTSLTIQCQVDSQVTMMFWYRQQPGQSLTLIATANQGSEATYESGFVIDKFPISRPNLTFSTLTVSNMSPEDSSIYLCSVLERIVNGLMNTEAFFGQGTRLTVV.

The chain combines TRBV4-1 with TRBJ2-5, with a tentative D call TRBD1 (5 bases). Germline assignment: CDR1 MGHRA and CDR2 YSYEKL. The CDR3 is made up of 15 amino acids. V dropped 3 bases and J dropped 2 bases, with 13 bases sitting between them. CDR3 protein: CASSQSGQDQETQYF. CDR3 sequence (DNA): TGCGCCAGCAGCCAGTCCGGACAAGATCAAGAGACCCAGTACTTC.

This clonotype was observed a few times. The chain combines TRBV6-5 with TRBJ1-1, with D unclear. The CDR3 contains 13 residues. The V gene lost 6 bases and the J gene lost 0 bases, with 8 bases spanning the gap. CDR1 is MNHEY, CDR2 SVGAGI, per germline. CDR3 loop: CASSNIMNTEAFF. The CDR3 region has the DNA TGTGCCAGCAGCAACATCATGAACACTGAAGCTTTCTTT.

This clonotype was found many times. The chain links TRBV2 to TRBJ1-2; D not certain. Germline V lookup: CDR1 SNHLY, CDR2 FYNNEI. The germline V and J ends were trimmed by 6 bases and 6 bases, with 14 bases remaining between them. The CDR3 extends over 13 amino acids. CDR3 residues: CASSERVIDGYTF. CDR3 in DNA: TGTGCCAGCAGCGAACGGGTAATCGATGGCTACACCTTC.

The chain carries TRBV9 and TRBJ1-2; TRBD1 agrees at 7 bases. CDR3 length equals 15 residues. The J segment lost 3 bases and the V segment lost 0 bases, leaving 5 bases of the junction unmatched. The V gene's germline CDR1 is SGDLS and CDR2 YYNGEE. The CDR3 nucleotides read TGTGCCAGCAGCGTAGGGGGGACAGCCGACTATGGCTACACCTTC. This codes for CASSVGGTADYGYTF.

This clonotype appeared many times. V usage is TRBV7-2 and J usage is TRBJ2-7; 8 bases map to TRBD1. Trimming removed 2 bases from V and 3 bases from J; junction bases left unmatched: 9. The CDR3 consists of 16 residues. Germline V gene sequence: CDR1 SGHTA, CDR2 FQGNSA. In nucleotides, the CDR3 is TGTGCCAGCAGCTTACTTGGGCAGGGGGCGAACTACGAGCAGTACTTC. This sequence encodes CASSLLGQGANYEQYF.

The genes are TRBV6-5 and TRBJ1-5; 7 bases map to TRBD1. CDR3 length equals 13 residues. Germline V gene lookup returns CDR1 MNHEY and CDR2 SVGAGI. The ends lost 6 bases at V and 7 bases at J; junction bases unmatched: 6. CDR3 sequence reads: CASRTGLNQPQHF. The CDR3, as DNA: TGTGCCAGCAGGACAGGGCTCAACCAGCCCCAGCATTTT.

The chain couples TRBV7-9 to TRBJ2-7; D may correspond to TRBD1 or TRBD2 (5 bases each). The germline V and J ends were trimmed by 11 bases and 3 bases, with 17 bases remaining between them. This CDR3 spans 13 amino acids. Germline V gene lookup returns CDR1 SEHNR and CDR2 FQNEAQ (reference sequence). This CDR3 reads CAWAGTGNYEQYF. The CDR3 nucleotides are TGTGCCTGGGCCGGGACGGGGAACTACGAGCAGTACTTC.

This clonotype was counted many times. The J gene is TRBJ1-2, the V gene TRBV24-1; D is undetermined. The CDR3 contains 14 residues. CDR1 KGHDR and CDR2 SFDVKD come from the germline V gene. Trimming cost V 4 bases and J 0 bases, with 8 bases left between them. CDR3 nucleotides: TGTGCCACCAGTGACCATAACACTAACTATGGCTACACCTTC. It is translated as CATSDHNTNYGYTF.

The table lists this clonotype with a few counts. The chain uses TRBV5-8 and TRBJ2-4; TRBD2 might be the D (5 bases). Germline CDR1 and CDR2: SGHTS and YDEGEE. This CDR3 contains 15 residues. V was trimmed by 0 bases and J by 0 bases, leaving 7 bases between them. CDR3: CASSLAGIAKNIQYF. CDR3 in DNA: TGTGCCAGCAGCTTGGCGGGAATAGCCAAAAACATTCAGTACTTC.

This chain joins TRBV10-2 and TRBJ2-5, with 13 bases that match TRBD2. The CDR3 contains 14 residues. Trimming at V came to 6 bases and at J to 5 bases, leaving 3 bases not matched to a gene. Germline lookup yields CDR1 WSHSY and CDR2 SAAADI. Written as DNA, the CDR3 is TGCGCCAGCAGCGGGACTAGCGGGGTGGAGACCCAGTACTTC. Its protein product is CASSGTSGVETQYF.

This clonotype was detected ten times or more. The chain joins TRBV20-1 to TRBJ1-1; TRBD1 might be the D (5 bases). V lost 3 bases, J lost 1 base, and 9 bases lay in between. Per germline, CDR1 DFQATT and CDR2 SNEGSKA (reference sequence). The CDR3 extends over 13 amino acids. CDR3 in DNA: TGCAGTGCTAGGGGGGGAGGGAACACTGAAGCTTTCTTT. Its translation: CSARGGGNTEAFF.

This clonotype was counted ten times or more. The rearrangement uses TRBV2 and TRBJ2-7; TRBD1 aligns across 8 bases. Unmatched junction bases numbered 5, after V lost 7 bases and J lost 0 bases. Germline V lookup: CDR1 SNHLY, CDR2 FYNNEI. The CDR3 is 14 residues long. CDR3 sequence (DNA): TGTGCCAGCAACCGACAGGGGAGCTCCTACGAGCAGTACTTC. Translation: CASNRQGSSYEQYF.

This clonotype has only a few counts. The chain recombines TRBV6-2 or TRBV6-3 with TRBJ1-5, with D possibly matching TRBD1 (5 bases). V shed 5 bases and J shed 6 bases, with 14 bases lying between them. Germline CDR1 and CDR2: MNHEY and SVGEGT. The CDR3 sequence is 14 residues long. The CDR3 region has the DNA TGTGCCAGCAGTACCGCAGGGACTTTTCAGCCCCAGCATTTT. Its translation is CASSTAGTFQPQHF.